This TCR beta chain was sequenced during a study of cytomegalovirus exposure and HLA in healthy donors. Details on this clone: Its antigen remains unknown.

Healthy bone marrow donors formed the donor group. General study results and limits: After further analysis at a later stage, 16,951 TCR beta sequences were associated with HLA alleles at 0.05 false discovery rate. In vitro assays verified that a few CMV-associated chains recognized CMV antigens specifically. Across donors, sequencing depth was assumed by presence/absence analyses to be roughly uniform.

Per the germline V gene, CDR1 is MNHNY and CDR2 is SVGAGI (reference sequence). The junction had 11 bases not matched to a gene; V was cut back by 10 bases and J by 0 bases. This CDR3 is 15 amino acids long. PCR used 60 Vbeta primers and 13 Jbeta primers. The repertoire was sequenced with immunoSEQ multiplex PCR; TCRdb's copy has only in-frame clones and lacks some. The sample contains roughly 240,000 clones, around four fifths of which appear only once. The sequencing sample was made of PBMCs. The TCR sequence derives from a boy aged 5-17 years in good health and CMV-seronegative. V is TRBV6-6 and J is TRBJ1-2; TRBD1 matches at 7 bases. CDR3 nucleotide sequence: TGTGCCATCCTCCGGACAGGCGCAGCTAACTATGGCTACACCTTC. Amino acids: CAILRTGAANYGYTF.